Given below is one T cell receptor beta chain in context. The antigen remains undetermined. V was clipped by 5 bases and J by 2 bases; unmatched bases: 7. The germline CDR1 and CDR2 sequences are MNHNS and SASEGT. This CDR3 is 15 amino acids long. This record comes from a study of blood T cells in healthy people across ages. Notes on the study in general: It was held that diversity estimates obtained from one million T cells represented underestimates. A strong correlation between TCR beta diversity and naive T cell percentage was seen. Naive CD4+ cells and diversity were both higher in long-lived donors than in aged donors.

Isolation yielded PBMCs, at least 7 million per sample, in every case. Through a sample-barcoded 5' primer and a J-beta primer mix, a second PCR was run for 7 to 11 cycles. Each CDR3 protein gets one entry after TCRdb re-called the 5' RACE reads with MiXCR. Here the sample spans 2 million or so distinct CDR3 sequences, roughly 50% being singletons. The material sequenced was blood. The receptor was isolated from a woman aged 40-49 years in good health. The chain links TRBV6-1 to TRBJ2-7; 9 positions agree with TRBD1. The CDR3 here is CASSNPRQGAYEQYF. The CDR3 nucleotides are TGTGCCAGCAGTAATCCGAGACAGGGGGCCTACGAGCAGTACTTC.